The 17 T cell receptor beta chains in this list originate from one sample, sequenced in a study of blood T cell repertoires in COVID-19. Produced via immunoSEQ multiplex PCR; TCRdb's table is partial and in-frame only. The table shows roughly 400,000 clones, with approximately 92% occurring only once. Sequencing was done on a sample of PBMCs or T cells enriched from blood (not recorded which). Receptors were obtained from a man younger than 45 who had recovered from COVID-19.

The chain links TRBV7-9 to TRBJ1-2; D remains ambiguous. The ends were cut back, 5 bases at V and 5 bases at J, with 12 bases in the middle. The CDR3 loop spans 13 amino acids. Germline V gene lookup returns CDR1 SEHNR and CDR2 FQNEAQ (reference sequence). CDR3 loop: CASSSGPRYGYTF. The CDR3 DNA reads TGTGCCAGCAGCAGCGGACCGAGGTATGGCTACACCTTC.

V and J are TRBV11-2 and TRBJ2-7; 8 bases agree with TRBD2. Trimming at V came to 1 base and at J to 6 bases, leaving 17 bases not matched to a gene. CDR3 length equals 18 residues. Germline V lookup: CDR1 SGHAT, CDR2 FQNNGV. In DNA form, the CDR3 reads TGTGCCAGCAGCTTAGCCCGCCGTTTAAGGGCGGGAGGCCTCGAGCAGTACTTC. Its translation is CASSLARRLRAGGLEQYF.

This clone was found once. The chain links TRBV7-9 to TRBJ1-2; D possibly corresponds to TRBD1 (5 bases). CDR1 is SEHNR, CDR2 FQNEAQ, per germline (reference sequence). The CDR3 is 13 residues long. The V and J ends lost 3 bases and 6 bases respectively, with 11 bases between them. The CDR3 is CASSFRSGNGYTF. CDR3 nucleotides: TGTGCCAGCAGCTTTCGGTCAGGGAATGGCTACACCTTC.

This clone was counted once. This sequence joins TRBV7-9 and TRBJ1-6, with D maybe TRBD1 (6 bases). Trimming left V 5 bases short and J 14 bases short, with 16 bases between. This CDR3 contains 13 residues. Germline V gene data show CDR1 as SEHNR and CDR2 as FQNEAQ (reference sequence). The CDR3 coding sequence is TGTGCCAGCAGCCCAACGGAACAGGGCACCCTCCACTTT. Its translation is CASSPTEQGTLHF.

The DNA for the CDR3 is TGTGCCAGCAGTTTTCGCGTGGAACTGTTTTTT. This sequence encodes CASSFRVELFF. The V call is TRBV28, the J call TRBJ1-4; D remains ambiguous. CDR3 size: 11 residues. V shed 3 bases and J shed 12 bases, with 8 bases lying between them. In germline, CDR1 is MDHEN, CDR2 SYDVKM.

The CDR3 nucleotides read TGTGCCAGCAGCCAGGCACTAGCGGGCTCCTACGAGCAGTACTTC. Its protein product is CASSQALAGSYEQYF. V is TRBV4-2 and J is TRBJ2-7; 9 bases align to TRBD2. The CDR3 runs to 15 residues. J lost 0 bases, V lost 3 bases, and 3 bases had no gene match. The germline V gene has CDR1 LGHNA and CDR2 YNFKEQ.

This chain uses TRBV27 with TRBJ1-4, with TRBD1 as a possible D gene (5 bases). The germline V and J ends were trimmed by 10 bases and 8 bases, with 17 bases remaining between them. Looked up from germline, CDR1 is MNHEY and CDR2 is SMNVEV (reference sequence). The CDR3 extends over 13 amino acids. CDR3 sequence (DNA): TGTGCCACCAAGGAAACAGGCGTGGAAAAACTGTTTTTT. Its protein is CATKETGVEKLFF. The full variable domain, rest sourced from reference TRBV27 and TRBJ1-4, is EAQVTQNPRYLITVTGKKLTVTCSQNMNHEYMSWYRQDPGLGLRQIYYSMNVEVTDKGDVPEGYKVSRKEKRNFPLILESPSPNQTSLYFCATKETGVEKLFFGSGTQLSVL.

The V call is TRBV2, the J call TRBJ2-7; TRBD1 agrees at 9 bases. The germline V gene has CDR1 SNHLY and CDR2 FYNNEI. After removal of 7 bases from V and 2 bases from J, the junction contained 3 bases not matched to a gene. This CDR3 has 13 amino acids. CDR3 amino acids: CASIRDRAYEQYF. The CDR3 DNA sequence: TGTGCCAGCATCCGGGACAGGGCCTACGAGCAGTACTTC.

V usage is TRBV18 and J usage is TRBJ1-4; 7 nucleotides agree with TRBD1. V lost 4 bases and J lost 6; bases outside the gene matches: 5. Germline CDR1 KGHSH, CDR2 LQKENI. CDR3 length: 14 residues. CDR3 sequence: CASSRGGSYEKLFF. In DNA form, the CDR3 reads TGTGCCAGCTCACGAGGGGGCTCTTATGAAAAACTGTTTTTT.

The chain recombines TRBV25-1 with TRBJ2-1, with TRBD2 identical over 7 bases. The ends lost 7 bases at V and 3 bases at J; junction bases unmatched: 6. This CDR3 spans 14 amino acids. Per the germline V gene, CDR1 is MGHDK and CDR2 is SYGVNS. The DNA of the CDR3 is TGTGCCAGCACGGCTAGCGGTGACTACAATGAGCAGTTCTTC. It codes for CASTASGDYNEQFF.

The chain joins TRBV5-1 to TRBJ2-2; TRBD2 agrees at 7 bases. J was trimmed by 3 bases and V by 4 bases; bases with no gene match: 6. CDR1 is SGHRS, CDR2 YFSETQ, per germline. This CDR3 contains 15 residues. CDR3 coding DNA: TGCGCCAGCAGCGGCGGGACTATAGACACCGGGGAGCTGTTTTTT. Amino acid sequence: CASSGGTIDTGELFF.

The chain couples TRBV5-1 to TRBJ2-1, with 12 bases matching TRBD2. V trimming: 0 bases; J trimming: 7 bases; junction bases outside the gene matches: 8. From germline, CDR1 is SGHRS and CDR2 YFSETQ. CDR3 length equals 17 residues. The CDR3 reads CASSLGASGRAKNEQFF. Written as DNA, the CDR3 is TGCGCCAGCAGCTTGGGCGCTAGCGGGAGGGCCAAGAATGAGCAGTTCTTC.

J is TRBJ1-5 and V is TRBV5-6; D remains ambiguous. V gave up 5 bases and J gave up 0 bases, with 12 bases separating them. The CDR3 contains 15 residues. Germline V CDR1 and CDR2: SGHDT, YYEEEE. This chain's CDR3 is CASSNTGYSNQPQHF. The CDR3 bases are TGTGCCAGCAGTAATACTGGTTATAGCAATCAGCCCCAGCATTTT.

This chain uses TRBV30 with TRBJ2-1; TRBD2 matches 9 bases. With V trimmed by 1 base and J by 6 bases, 4 bases remained unmatched. The germline CDR1 and CDR2 sequences are GTSNPN and SVGIG (reference sequence). There are 14 residues in the CDR3. This CDR3 reads CAWSALGLANEQFF. CDR3 nucleotides: TGTGCCTGGAGTGCCCTGGGACTAGCCAATGAGCAGTTCTTC.

The genes are TRBV3-1 (or the pseudogene TRBV3-2) and TRBJ2-7; 7 nucleotides agree with TRBD2. J lost 5 bases, V lost 0 bases, and 10 bases had no gene match. This CDR3 is 16 amino acids long. CDR1 is LGHDT, CDR2 YNNKEL, per germline (reference sequence). This CDR3 is CASSQESGGLVHEQYF. CDR3 in DNA: TGTGCCAGCAGCCAAGAGTCGGGAGGTTTAGTCCACGAGCAGTACTTC.

The chain joins TRBV12-5 to TRBJ2-1; 14 bases are shared with TRBD2. Trimming at V came to 6 bases and at J to 9 bases, leaving 7 bases not matched to a gene. Germline lookup yields CDR1 LGHNT and CDR2 FRNRAP. The CDR3 contains 15 residues. The DNA of the CDR3 is TGTGCTAGTGGAAGAATAGGGACTAGCGGGGGTGAGCAGTTCTTC. The encoded protein is CASGRIGTSGGEQFF.

The V gene is TRBV19, the J gene TRBJ1-2; 8 bases align to TRBD1. This CDR3 has 15 amino acids. From germline, CDR1 is LNHDA and CDR2 SQIVND (reference sequence). V lost 8 bases to trimming and J lost 7 bases; unmatched junction nucleotides: 15. The CDR3 coding sequence is TGTGCCAGTGACCGTCACTCGGGACAGGAGACTGGCTACACCTTC. This gives the protein CASDRHSGQETGYTF.